Below, 22 T cell receptor beta chains from the same sample are listed, as sequenced in a study of chemoradiotherapy in HPV16-positive cancers (dated by TCRdb to the early 2020s). Library preparation employed the immunoSEQ multiplex PCR assay. This is the immuneACCESS table as TCRdb keeps it, with only in-frame sequences that have V and J called. A part of the clones is gone; compared with another copy, unresolved V genes explain less than half, and the rest is unexplained. This sample gives 12,000 or so clones in total; 85% to 90% of them show up just once. Less than 3.5% of the sample belongs to the ten largest clones. The sample here was taken from a patient who underwent chemoradiotherapy. Receptors originate from a human donor with HPV-associated anogenital cancer.

The J gene is TRBJ2-1, the V gene TRBV2, with TRBD2 as a possible D gene (5 bases). V dropped 4 bases and J dropped 8 bases, with 18 bases sitting between them. This CDR3 is 15 amino acids long. Germline CDR1 and CDR2: SNHLY and FYNNEI. CDR3: CASSVEGRMKDEQFF. As DNA, the CDR3 is TGTGCCAGCAGTGTAGAGGGTAGGATGAAGGATGAGCAGTTCTTC.

The chain uses TRBV7-3 and TRBJ1-5, with a weak D call TRBD1 (5 bases). V was shortened by 5 bases and J by 2 bases, with 16 bases between the two germline ends. From germline, CDR1 is SGHTA and CDR2 FQGTGA. The CDR3 contains 16 residues. This CDR3 is CASSASPGSGNQPQHF. The DNA of the CDR3 is TGTGCCAGCAGCGCTAGTCCAGGGTCGGGCAATCAGCCCCAGCATTTT.

The chain employs TRBV25-1 and TRBJ2-7; 9 bases line up with TRBD2. The V gene end was trimmed by 6 bases and the J gene end by 4 bases; junction bases not matched to a gene: 19. The germline CDR1 and CDR2 sequences are MGHDK and SYGVNS. The length of the CDR3 is 18 residues. CDR3 coding DNA: TGTGCCAGCAGGCCAGCGGGGGGACAGAGAAGCTCGGGATACGAGCAGTACTTC. Translation gives CASRPAGGQRSSGYEQYF.

The CDR3 region has the DNA TGTGCCAGCAGTGCGACAGGGGGCGGGAATCAGCCCCAGCATTTT. The encoded protein is CASSATGGGNQPQHF. The rearrangement uses TRBV6-5 and TRBJ1-5, with 10 bases that match TRBD1. The CDR3 is 15 residues long. V trimming: 5 bases; J trimming: 4 bases; junction bases outside the gene matches: 5. Germline CDR1 is MNHEY and CDR2 is SVGAGI.

The chain carries TRBV11-1 and TRBJ1-5; D is undetermined. CDR1 and CDR2 (germline): SGHAT, FQDESV (reference sequence). V dropped 5 bases and J dropped 7 bases, with 12 bases sitting between them. This CDR3 region has 13 residues. Here the CDR3 reads CASSLNEAQPQHF. The CDR3 region has the DNA TGTGCCAGCAGCCTTAACGAGGCCCAGCCCCAGCATTTT.

This chain connects TRBV11-2 to TRBJ2-1, with 7 bases identical to TRBD2. Germline assignment: CDR1 SGHAT and CDR2 FQNNGV. The CDR3 is made up of 16 amino acids. The ends lost 1 base at V and 3 bases at J; junction bases unmatched: 6. Here the CDR3 reads CASSLGASGNYNEQFF. Here the CDR3 DNA reads TGTGCCAGCAGCTTAGGGGCCAGCGGGAACTACAATGAGCAGTTCTTC.

This chain joins TRBV5-8 and TRBJ2-1; the match to TRBD1 covers 7 bases. This CDR3 spans 15 amino acids. V was pared by 3 bases and J by 4 bases, with 7 bases of the junction left unmatched. Germline CDR1 is SGHTS and CDR2 is YDEGEE. The CDR3 DNA is TGTGCCAGCAGCTCCGACAGGGAATGGTACAATGAGCAGTTCTTC. Translated, it gives CASSSDREWYNEQFF.

The table lists this clone with a count of one. V is TRBV5-1 and J is TRBJ1-2; D unresolved. Germline V gene lookup returns CDR1 SGHRS and CDR2 YFSETQ. CDR3 size: 15 residues. Between the trimmed V and J ends, which lost 0 bases and 2 bases, there was a span of 11 bases. For the CDR3, the DNA is TGCGCCAGCAGCTTGGGTGTCAGGCTGAACTATGGCTACACCTTC. It translates to CASSLGVRLNYGYTF.

The chain employs TRBV6-4 and TRBJ1-2, with unresolved D. The CDR3 length is 13 residues. Per the germline V gene, CDR1 is MRHNA and CDR2 is SNTAGT. Trimming took 8 bases from V and 4 from J, leaving 14 bases between them. The CDR3 is CASVVTKIYGYTF. The CDR3, as DNA: TGTGCCAGCGTGGTAACGAAGATCTATGGCTACACCTTC.

The chain is built from TRBV6-5 and TRBJ2-7; D is ambiguous. CDR3 size: 15 residues. V shed 0 bases and J shed 0 bases, with 9 bases lying between them. Germline lookup yields CDR1 MNHEY and CDR2 SVGAGI. This CDR3 is CASSYSAGGSYEQYF. The CDR3 DNA sequence: TGTGCCAGCAGTTACTCCGCAGGCGGCTCCTACGAGCAGTACTTC.

The V call is TRBV28, the J call TRBJ1-2; a possible D gene is TRBD1 (5 bases). Looked up from germline, CDR1 is MDHEN and CDR2 is SYDVKM. Trimming shortened V by 3 bases and J by 1 base, and 9 bases separated the two germline ends. CDR3 length: 14 amino acids. The CDR3 loop reads CASSFQGFNYGYTF. CDR3 in DNA: TGTGCCAGCAGTTTTCAGGGTTTTAACTATGGCTACACCTTC.

The chain employs TRBV14 and TRBJ2-5; D unclear. Germline V gene sequence: CDR1 SGHDN, CDR2 FVKESK. This CDR3 contains 15 residues. The V end lost 2 bases, the J end lost 4 bases, and 14 bases lay between the germline ends. CDR3 in DNA: TGTGCCAGCAGCCAATGGTTCCTTTCGGTAGAGACCCAGTACTTC. Protein sequence: CASSQWFLSVETQYF.

The chain has TRBV19 and TRBJ1-5, with D unresolved. V lost 5 bases and J 5 bases, leaving 16 bases between the germline ends. From germline, CDR1 is LNHDA and CDR2 SQIVND (reference sequence). There are 15 residues in the CDR3. CDR3 region: CASSDLRRAYQPQHF. The CDR3 coding sequence is TGTGCCAGTAGTGATCTCCGCCGGGCCTATCAGCCCCAGCATTTT.

The chain combines TRBV2 with TRBJ1-2; D uncertain. Germline V lookup: CDR1 SNHLY, CDR2 FYNNEI. Trimming cost V 4 bases and J 5 bases, with 14 bases left between them. The CDR3 has 14 residues. DNA of the CDR3: TGTGCCAGCAGTGGGAGCTATCTCCAGTATGGCTACACCTTC. It translates to CASSGSYLQYGYTF.

V is TRBV6-6 and J is TRBJ2-7; tentative D call: TRBD2 (6 bases). The germline V gene has CDR1 MNHNY and CDR2 SVGAGI (reference sequence). With 6 bases removed from V and 6 bases from J, the gap between germline ends came to 18 bases. The CDR3 totals 14 residues. The CDR3 DNA reads TGTGCCAGCAGCCAAGGGGCAACTAGCTCCGAGCAGTACTTC. This translates into CASSQGATSSEQYF.

This clone was counted a single time. V gene TRBV2 combines with J gene TRBJ2-2; weak D call: TRBD2 (5 bases). The germline V and J ends were trimmed by 9 bases and 5 bases, with 19 bases remaining between them. The CDR3 is 15 amino acids. Looked up from germline, CDR1 is SNHLY and CDR2 is FYNNEI. The CDR3 region is CASSPREGKTGELFF. CDR3 nucleotide sequence: TGTGCCAGTTCTCCCCGGGAAGGCAAAACCGGGGAGCTGTTTTTT. Together with reference TRBV2 and TRBJ2-2, the CDR3 gives the full variable domain: EPEVTQTPSHQVTQMGQEVILRCVPISNHLYFYWYRQILGQKVEFLVSFYNNEISEKSEIFDDQFSVERPDGSNFTLKIRSTKLEDSAMYFCASSPREGKTGELFFGEGSRLTVL.

The table lists this clone with a count of one. The chain carries TRBV5-1 and TRBJ1-4; D ambiguous. Per the germline V gene, CDR1 is SGHRS and CDR2 is YFSETQ. The CDR3 extends over 14 amino acids. V was shortened by 0 bases and J by 5 bases, with 8 bases between the two germline ends. The CDR3 loop reads CASSLDSGNEKLFF. The CDR3 nucleotides read TGCGCCAGCAGCTTGGATAGCGGAAATGAAAAACTGTTTTTT.

The V call is TRBV5-1, the J call TRBJ1-2; D may be TRBD1 (5 bases). The CDR3 is 14 amino acids. Germline V CDR1 and CDR2: SGHRS, YFSETQ. Trimming pared 3 bases from V and 3 bases from J, leaving 12 bases between. The CDR3 coding sequence is TGCGCCAGCAGCTCGGCGGGGCCTTACTATGGCTACACCTTC. It encodes CASSSAGPYYGYTF.

The chain carries TRBV6-1 and TRBJ1-1; weak D call: TRBD1 (6 bases). Germline lookup yields CDR1 MNHNS and CDR2 SASEGT. V was cut by 3 bases and J by 11 bases, with 22 bases left in between. The CDR3 loop spans 15 amino acids. CDR3 coding DNA: TGTGCCAGCAGTGAGAGAGGGGACACGAAGTTTGGGGCTTTCTTT. Amino acids: CASSERGDTKFGAFF.

The table lists this clone with a count of one. The chain couples TRBV27 to TRBJ1-2; D is uncertain. Germline CDR1 reads MNHEY; CDR2 reads SMNVEV (reference sequence). The V gene lost 0 bases and the J gene lost 1 base, with 6 bases spanning the gap. The CDR3 extends over 14 amino acids. The CDR3, as DNA: TGTGCCAGCAGTTTATCGGCGGGTAACTATGGCTACACCTTC. It yields the protein CASSLSAGNYGYTF.

Here the CDR3 reads CASSLSPDRGSEQYF. The CDR3 nucleotides read TGCGCCAGCAGCTTGTCCCCGGACAGGGGGAGTGAGCAGTACTTC. This chain uses TRBV5-1 with TRBJ2-7, with TRBD1 identical over 10 bases. CDR3 size: 15 residues. Germline lookup yields CDR1 SGHRS and CDR2 YFSETQ. After removal of 1 base from V and 7 bases from J, the junction contained 8 bases not matched to a gene.

This chain uses TRBV4-1 with TRBJ2-7; D unclear. Germline assignment: CDR1 MGHRA and CDR2 YSYEKL. This CDR3 has 14 amino acids. With 1 base removed from V and 9 bases from J, the gap between germline ends came to 16 bases. DNA for the CDR3: TGCGCCAGCAGCCAAGTAACAGCTACCCCCGGGCAGTACTTC. As protein: CASSQVTATPGQYF.